This TCR beta chain comes out of a study of vaccination effects on CD4 cells after COVID-19. Profiling relied on immunoSEQ multiplex PCR, and the TCRdb table lists in-frame clones only, not all of them. The table has 50,000 to 75,000 clones, 81% seen once; the top ten hold roughly 2.7%. Expansion of antigen-specific CD4+ T cells with viral peptide pools was carried out by the ViraFEST assay before sequencing. Upon completion of 10 to 11 days in culture, CD4+ T cells were isolated. About 2 million PBMC were seeded per well and grown in the presence of 9 to 10 IU/ml IL-2 and around 11 ug/ml peptides. Note on this clone: Antigen unknown.

V was trimmed by 5 bases and J by 0 bases, leaving 11 bases between them. Germline V lookup: CDR1 SGHTA, CDR2 FQGNSA. This CDR3 is 15 amino acids long. This chain uses TRBV7-2 with TRBJ1-3; possibly TRBD1 for D (5 bases). The input for sequencing was CD4+ T cells from PBMCs cultured with HCoV-229E spike peptides, taken before COVID-19 vaccination. The clonotype originates from a human donor who received a COVID-19 vaccine. The CDR3 here is CASSLRDSSGNTIYF. Written as DNA, the CDR3 is TGTGCCAGCAGCCTAAGGGACTCCTCTGGAAACACCATATATTTT.